This T cell receptor beta chain was identified during a study of shared clonotypes between healthy human individuals. Caucasian adults residing in Nashville, Tennessee made up all the donors. Germline V gives CDR1 SGHDT, CDR2 YYEEEE. Germline trimming cut 3 bases from V and 5 bases from J; bases unmatched to any gene: 6. The CDR3 is made up of 14 amino acids. The assay ran at deep level. The method was immunoSEQ multiplex PCR; TCRdb's version includes in-frame clones alone and lacks a portion of them. The table records some 700,000 clones, about 92% of them present only once. Sequencing was performed on memory CD8+ T cells from PBMCs. The subset here: CD45RO+ cells pooled with CCR7-negative TemRA cells. The rearrangement links TRBV5-6 to TRBJ2-5; 8 bases fit TRBD2. The clonotype comes from a man younger than 35 in good health. Some clones in this sample may be carry-over from other donors' samples. CDR3 loop: CASSSPGGLETQYF. The CDR3 nucleotides are TGTGCCAGCAGCTCCCCGGGGGGGCTGGAGACCCAGTACTTC.